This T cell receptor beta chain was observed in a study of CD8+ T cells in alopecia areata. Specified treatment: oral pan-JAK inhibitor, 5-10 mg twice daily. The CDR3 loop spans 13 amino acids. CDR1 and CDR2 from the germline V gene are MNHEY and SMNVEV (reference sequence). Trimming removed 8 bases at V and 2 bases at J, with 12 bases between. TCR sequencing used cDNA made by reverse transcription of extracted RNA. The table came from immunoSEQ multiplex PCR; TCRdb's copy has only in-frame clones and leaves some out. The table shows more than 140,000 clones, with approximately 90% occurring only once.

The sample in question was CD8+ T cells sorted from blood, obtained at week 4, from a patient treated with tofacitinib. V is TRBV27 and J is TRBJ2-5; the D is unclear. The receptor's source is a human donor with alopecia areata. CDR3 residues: CASAPTAQETQYF. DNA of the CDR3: TGTGCCAGCGCCCCAACGGCTCAAGAGACCCAGTACTTC.